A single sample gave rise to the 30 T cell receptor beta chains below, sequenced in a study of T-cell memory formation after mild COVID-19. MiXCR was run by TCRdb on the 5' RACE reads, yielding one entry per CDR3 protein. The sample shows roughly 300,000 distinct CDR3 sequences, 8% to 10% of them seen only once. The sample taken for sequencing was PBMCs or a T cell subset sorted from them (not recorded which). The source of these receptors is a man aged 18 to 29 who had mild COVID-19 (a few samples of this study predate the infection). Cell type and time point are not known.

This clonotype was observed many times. CDR3 sequence (DNA): TGTGCCAGCAGCTTAGCGGACAGGGGGCGGGGAGCTTTCTTT. Its protein product is CASSLADRGRGAFF. This chain links TRBV7-2 with TRBJ1-1; the match to TRBD1 covers 11 bases. The CDR3 extends over 14 amino acids. Germline V lookup: CDR1 SGHTA, CDR2 FQGNSA. J gave up 10 bases and V 0 bases, and 4 bases lay outside the gene matches.

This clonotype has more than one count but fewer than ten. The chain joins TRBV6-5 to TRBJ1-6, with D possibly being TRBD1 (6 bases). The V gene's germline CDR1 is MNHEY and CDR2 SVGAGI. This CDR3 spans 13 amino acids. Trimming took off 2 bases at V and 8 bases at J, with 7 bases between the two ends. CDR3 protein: CASSYAGDSPLHF. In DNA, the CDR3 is TGTGCCAGCAGTTACGCAGGGGATTCACCCCTCCACTTT.

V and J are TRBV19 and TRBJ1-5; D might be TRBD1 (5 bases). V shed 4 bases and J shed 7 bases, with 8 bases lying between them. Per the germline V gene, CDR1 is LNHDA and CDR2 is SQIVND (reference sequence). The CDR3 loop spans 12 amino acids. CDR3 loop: CASSRRQQPQHF. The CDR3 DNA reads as TGTGCCAGTAGTAGACGACAGCAGCCCCAGCATTTT.

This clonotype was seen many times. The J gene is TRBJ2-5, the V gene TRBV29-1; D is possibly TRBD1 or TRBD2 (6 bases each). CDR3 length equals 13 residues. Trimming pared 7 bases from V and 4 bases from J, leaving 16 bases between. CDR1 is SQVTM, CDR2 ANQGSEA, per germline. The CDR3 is CSANAGGRETQYF. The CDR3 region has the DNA TGCAGCGCTAATGCCGGGGGCCGAGAGACCCAGTACTTC. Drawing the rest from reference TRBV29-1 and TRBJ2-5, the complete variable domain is SAVISQKPSRDICQRGTSLTIQCQVDSQVTMMFWYRQQPGQSLTLIATANQGSEATYESGFVIDKFPISRPNLTFSTLTVSNMSPEDSSIYLCSANAGGRETQYFGPGTRLLVL.

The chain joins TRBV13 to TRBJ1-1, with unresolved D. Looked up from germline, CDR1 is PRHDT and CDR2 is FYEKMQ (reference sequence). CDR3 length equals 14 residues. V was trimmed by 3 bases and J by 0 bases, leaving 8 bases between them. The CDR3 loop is CASSFGELNTEAFF. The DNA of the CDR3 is TGTGCCAGCAGCTTCGGGGAGCTGAACACTGAAGCTTTCTTT.

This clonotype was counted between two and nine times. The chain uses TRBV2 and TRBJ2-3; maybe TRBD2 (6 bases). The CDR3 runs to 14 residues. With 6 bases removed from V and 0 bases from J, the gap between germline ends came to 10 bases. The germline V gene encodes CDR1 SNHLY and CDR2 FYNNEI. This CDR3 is CASRGDWSTDTQYF. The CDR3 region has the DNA TGTGCCAGCAGAGGGGACTGGAGCACAGATACGCAGTATTTT.

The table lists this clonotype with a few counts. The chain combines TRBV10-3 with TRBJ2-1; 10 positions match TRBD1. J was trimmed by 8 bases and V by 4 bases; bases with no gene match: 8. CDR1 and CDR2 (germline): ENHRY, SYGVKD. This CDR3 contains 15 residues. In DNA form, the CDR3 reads TGTGCCATCAGTGGGGAGGGACAGGGGCGCGATGAGCAGTTCTTC. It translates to CAISGEGQGRDEQFF.

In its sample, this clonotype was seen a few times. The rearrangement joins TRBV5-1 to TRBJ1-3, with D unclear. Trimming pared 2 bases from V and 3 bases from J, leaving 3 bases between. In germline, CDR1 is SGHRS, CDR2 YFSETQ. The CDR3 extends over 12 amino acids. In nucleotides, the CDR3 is TGCGCCAGCAGCTTTGATGGAAACACCATATATTTT. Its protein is CASSFDGNTIYF.

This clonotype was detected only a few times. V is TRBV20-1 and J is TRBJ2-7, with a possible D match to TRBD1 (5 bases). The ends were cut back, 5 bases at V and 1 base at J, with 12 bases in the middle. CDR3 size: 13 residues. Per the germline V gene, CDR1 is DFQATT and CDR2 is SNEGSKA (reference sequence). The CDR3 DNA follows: TGCAGTGCTGTATTAGACAGTTCCTACGAGCAGTACTTC. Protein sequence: CSAVLDSSYEQYF.

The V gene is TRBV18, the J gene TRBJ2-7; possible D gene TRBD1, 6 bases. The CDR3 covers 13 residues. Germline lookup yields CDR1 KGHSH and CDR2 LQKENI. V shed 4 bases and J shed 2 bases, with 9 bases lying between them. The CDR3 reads CASSQGHTYEQYF. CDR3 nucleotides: TGTGCCAGCTCACAGGGACACACCTACGAGCAGTACTTC.

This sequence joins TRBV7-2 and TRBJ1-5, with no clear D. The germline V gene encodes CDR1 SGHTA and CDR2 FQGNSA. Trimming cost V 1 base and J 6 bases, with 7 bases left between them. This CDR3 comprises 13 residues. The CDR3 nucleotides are TGTGCCAGCAGCTTAGATCGGATTCAGCCCCAGCATTTT. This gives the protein CASSLDRIQPQHF.

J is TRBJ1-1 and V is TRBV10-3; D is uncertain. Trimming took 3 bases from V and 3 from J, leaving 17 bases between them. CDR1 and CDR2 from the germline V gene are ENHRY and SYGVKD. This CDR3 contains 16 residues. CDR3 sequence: CAISDLLAALYTEAFF. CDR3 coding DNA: TGTGCCATCAGTGACCTCCTGGCAGCCTTATACACTGAAGCTTTCTTT.

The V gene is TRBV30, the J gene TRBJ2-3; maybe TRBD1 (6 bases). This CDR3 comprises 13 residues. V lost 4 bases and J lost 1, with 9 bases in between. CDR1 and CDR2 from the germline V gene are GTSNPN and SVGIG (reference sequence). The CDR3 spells CAWKWTGTDTQYF. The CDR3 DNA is TGTGCCTGGAAGTGGACAGGCACAGATACGCAGTATTTT.

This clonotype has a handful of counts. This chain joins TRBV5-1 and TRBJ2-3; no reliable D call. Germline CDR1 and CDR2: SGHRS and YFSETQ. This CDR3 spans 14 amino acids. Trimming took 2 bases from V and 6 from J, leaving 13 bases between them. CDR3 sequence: CASSFQASPDTQYF. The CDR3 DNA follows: TGCGCCAGCAGCTTTCAGGCCTCCCCGGATACGCAGTATTTT.

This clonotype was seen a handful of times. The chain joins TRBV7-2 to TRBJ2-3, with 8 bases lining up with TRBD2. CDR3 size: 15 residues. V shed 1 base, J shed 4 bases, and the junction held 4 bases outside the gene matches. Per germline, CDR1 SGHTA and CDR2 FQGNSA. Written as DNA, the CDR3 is TGTGCCAGCAGCTTAGGGCCGACTAGCGCAGATACGCAGTATTTT. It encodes CASSLGPTSADTQYF.

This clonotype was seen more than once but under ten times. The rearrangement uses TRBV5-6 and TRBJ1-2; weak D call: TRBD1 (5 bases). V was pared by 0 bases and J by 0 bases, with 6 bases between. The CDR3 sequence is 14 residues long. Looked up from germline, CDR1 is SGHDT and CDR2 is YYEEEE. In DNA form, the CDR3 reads TGTGCCAGCAGCTTGGACAGGTCTAACTATGGCTACACCTTC. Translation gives CASSLDRSNYGYTF.

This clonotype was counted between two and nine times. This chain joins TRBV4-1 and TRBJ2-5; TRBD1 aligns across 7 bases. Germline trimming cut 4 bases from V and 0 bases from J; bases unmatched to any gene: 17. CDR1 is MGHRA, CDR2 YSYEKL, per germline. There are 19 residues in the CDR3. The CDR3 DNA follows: TGCGCCAGCAGCCCCGACTGGGCAGGGGGAGTTACGTACCAAGAGACCCAGTACTTC. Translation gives CASSPDWAGGVTYQETQYF.

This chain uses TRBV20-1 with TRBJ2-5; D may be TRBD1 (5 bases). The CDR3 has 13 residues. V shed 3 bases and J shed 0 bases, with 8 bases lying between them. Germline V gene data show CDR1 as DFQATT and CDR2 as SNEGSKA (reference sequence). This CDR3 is CSASQGYQETQYF. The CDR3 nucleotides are TGCAGTGCTAGTCAGGGATACCAAGAGACCCAGTACTTC.

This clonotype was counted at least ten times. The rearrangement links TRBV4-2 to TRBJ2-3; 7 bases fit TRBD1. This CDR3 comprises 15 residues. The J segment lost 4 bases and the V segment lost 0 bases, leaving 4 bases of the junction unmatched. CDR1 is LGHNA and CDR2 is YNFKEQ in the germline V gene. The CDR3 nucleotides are TGTGCCAGCAGCCAAGAGGGACAGAACCCAGATACGCAGTATTTT. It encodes CASSQEGQNPDTQYF.

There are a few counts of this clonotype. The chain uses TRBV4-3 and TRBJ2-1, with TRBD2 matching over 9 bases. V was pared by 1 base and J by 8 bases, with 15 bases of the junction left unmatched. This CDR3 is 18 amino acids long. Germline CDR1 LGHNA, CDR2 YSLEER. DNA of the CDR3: TGCGCCAGCAGCCAAGCCAGCGCGGGGGGGCCCTCGGTTTATGAGCAGTTCTTC. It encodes CASSQASAGGPSVYEQFF.

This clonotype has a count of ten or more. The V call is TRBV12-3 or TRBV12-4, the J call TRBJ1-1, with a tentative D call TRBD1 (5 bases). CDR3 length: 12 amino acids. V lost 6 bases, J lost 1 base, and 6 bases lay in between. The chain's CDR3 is CASRTANTEAFF. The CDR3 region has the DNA TGTGCCAGCAGGACAGCGAACACTGAAGCTTTCTTT.

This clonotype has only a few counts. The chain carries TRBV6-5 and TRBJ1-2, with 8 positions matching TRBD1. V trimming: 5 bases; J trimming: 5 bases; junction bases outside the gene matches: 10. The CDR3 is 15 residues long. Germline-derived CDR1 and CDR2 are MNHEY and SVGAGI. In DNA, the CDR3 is TGTGCCAGCAGTACCCCTGACAGGGGAAATTATGGCTACACCTTC. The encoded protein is CASSTPDRGNYGYTF.

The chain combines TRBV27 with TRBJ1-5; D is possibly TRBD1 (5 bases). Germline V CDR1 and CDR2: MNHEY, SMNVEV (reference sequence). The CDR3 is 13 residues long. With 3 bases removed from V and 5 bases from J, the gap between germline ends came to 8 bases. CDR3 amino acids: CASSLTRDQPQHF. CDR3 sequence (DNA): TGTGCCAGCAGTTTGACCAGGGATCAGCCCCAGCATTTT.

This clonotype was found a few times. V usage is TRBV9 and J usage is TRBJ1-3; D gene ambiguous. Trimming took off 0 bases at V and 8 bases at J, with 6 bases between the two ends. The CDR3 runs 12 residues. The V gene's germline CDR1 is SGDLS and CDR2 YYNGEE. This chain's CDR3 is CASSVGEDTIYF. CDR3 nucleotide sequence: TGTGCCAGCAGCGTAGGAGAGGACACCATATATTTT.

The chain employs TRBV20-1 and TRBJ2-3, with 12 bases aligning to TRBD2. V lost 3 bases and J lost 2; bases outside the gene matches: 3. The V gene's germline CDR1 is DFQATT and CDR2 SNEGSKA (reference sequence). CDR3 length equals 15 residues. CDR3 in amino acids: CSASPSGGVTDTQYF. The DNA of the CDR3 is TGCAGTGCTAGTCCTAGCGGGGGGGTCACAGATACGCAGTATTTT.

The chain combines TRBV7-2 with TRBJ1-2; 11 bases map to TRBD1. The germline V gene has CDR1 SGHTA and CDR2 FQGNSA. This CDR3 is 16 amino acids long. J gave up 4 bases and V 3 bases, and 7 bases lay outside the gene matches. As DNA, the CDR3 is TGTGCCAGCAGCTTGGGGGGAGGACAGGGGGCCTATGGCTACACCTTC. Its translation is CASSLGGGQGAYGYTF.

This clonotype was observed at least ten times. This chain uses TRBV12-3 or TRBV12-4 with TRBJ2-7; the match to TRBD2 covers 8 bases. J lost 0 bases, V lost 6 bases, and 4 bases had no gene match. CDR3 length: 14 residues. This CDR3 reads CASSLTSGSYEQYF. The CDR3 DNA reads TGTGCCAGCAGCCTTACTAGCGGCTCCTACGAGCAGTACTTC.

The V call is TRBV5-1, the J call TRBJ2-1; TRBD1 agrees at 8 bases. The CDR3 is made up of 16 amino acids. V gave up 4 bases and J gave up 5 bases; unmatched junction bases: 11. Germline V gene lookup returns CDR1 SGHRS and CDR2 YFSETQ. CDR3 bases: TGCGCCAGCAGCGCCCCCCCGGGACAGGCCGACAATGAGCAGTTCTTC. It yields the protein CASSAPPGQADNEQFF.

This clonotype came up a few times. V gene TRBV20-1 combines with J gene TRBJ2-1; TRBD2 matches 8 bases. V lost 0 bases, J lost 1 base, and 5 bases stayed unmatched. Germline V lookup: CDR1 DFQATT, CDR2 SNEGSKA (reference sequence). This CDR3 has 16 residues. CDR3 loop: CSARDLERGSYNEQFF. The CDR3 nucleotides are TGCAGTGCTAGAGATCTCGAGCGGGGGTCCTACAATGAGCAGTTCTTC.

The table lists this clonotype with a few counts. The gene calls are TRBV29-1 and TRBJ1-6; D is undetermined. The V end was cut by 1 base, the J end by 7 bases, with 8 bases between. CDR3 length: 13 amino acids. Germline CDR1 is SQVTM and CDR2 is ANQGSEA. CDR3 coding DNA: TGCAGCGTTGAAGTCCGATCCAATTCACCCCTCCACTTT. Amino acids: CSVEVRSNSPLHF. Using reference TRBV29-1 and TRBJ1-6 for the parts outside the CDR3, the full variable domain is SAVISQKPSRDICQRGTSLTIQCQVDSQVTMMFWYRQQPGQSLTLIATANQGSEATYESGFVIDKFPISRPNLTFSTLTVSNMSPEDSSIYLCSVEVRSNSPLHFGNGTRLTVT.